The clone carrying this T cell receptor beta chain was picked up many times. What it binds is not known. The sequenced fragment ends 3 residues before the CDR3 boundary, so the rest is inferred from the germline J gene. Caucasian heritage predominated among both patients and controls. Equal genomic DNA amounts from CVID and control samples were sequenced. TCRdb's table, derived via immunoSEQ multiplex PCR, lists solely in-frame clones and lacks some. This sample has fewer than 75,000 clones, each found more than once. The sample comes from a study of T cell clonality in common variable immunodeficiency. Study observations and caveats: CVID subjects shared fewer TCRbeta clones than healthy controls did. CVID subjects had higher TCRbeta clonality than healthy controls, most marked in about a third.

Germline-derived CDR1 and CDR2 are SGHRS and YFSETQ. Trimming shortened V by 4 bases and J by 5 bases, and 15 bases separated the two germline ends. This CDR3 has 14 amino acids. V is TRBV5-1 and J is TRBJ1-2; unclear D gene. The receptor comes from a person between 18 and 75 years old in good health. Sequenced input: peripheral blood mononuclear cells. CDR3 loop: CASSLPAGEYGYTF. Partial CDR3 DNA: TGCGCCAGCAGCCTTCCCGCGGGAGAGTATGGC.